This entry describes one TCR beta chain. Its antigen is unidentified. The sample originates from a study of T-cell memory formation after mild COVID-19. Study as a whole: Clusters were largely donor specific. Regarding the study as a whole: Of the contracting clones, CD4+ ones lay mainly in CM and EM, and CD8+ ones in EMRA. Within pre-infection memory, some responding clones were found, suggesting cross-reactive memory joined. While clones contracting from day 15 to 85 were balanced between CD4 and CD8, later expanders leaned CD4+.

TCRdb called the 5' RACE reads again in MiXCR, with one record for every CDR3 protein. The sample has more than 200,000 distinct CDR3 sequences, roughly 15% seen once. V lost 5 bases to trimming and J lost 5 bases, with 16 bases between them. The CDR3 runs to 15 residues. The germline V gene has CDR1 SGHTA and CDR2 FQGNSA. The rearrangement uses TRBV7-2 and TRBJ1-5, with no clear D. Sequencing was done on a sample of PBMCs or a T cell subset sorted from them (not recorded which). The TCR sequence derives from a man aged 18 to 29 who had mild COVID-19 (a few samples of this study predate the infection). Cell type and time point are not known. DNA for the CDR3: TGTGCCAGCAGCCAACCGGGAGGGAGATATCAGCCCCAGCATTTT. Its protein product is CASSQPGGRYQPQHF.